These 20 T cell receptor beta chains were all obtained from the same sample, sequenced in a study of blood T cell repertoires in COVID-19. Some clones are missing from TCRdb's copy, which holds only in-frame ones; the method was immunoSEQ multiplex PCR. The table shows around 160,000 clones, with more than 70% occurring only once. The sequencing input was peripheral blood. The receptors originated from a man aged 55 to 70 with active or convalescent COVID-19.

This clone turned up a few times. V gene TRBV19 combines with J gene TRBJ1-5; D not certain. Germline CDR1 and CDR2: LNHDA and SQIVND (reference sequence). This CDR3 is 13 amino acids long. V lost 5 bases and J 5 bases, leaving 10 bases between the germline ends. The CDR3 region has the DNA TGTGCCAGTAGTTCGCAGAGGGATCAGCCCCAGCATTTT. Its translation: CASSSQRDQPQHF. The variable domain in full, with the rest retrieved from reference TRBV19 and TRBJ1-5, is DGGITQSPKYLFRKEGQNVTLSCEQNLNHDAMYWYRQDPGQGLRLIYYSQIVNDFQKGDIAEGYSVSREKKESFPLTVTSAQKNPTAFYLCASSSQRDQPQHFGDGTRLSIL.

This chain connects TRBV15 to TRBJ1-2; TRBD1 matches 7 bases. V was pared by 0 bases and J by 1 base, with 2 bases of the junction left unmatched. Looked up from germline, CDR1 is LNHNV and CDR2 is YYDKDF (reference sequence). CDR3 length: 15 residues. The CDR3 sequence is CATSRDNRGNYGYTF. In DNA form, the CDR3 reads TGTGCCACCAGCAGAGATAACAGGGGTAACTATGGCTACACCTTC.

The V call is TRBV24-1, the J call TRBJ1-5, with D possibly TRBD1 on 6 matching bases. The CDR3 totals 14 residues. Per germline, CDR1 KGHDR and CDR2 SFDVKD. V lost 3 bases and J lost 4, with 9 bases in between. CDR3 protein: CATSDQQGNQPQHF. Here the CDR3 DNA reads TGTGCCACCAGTGATCAACAGGGAAATCAGCCCCAGCATTTT.

The chain uses TRBV27 and TRBJ1-5, with a possible D match to TRBD1 (5 bases). CDR3 length: 14 amino acids. Germline V gene sequence: CDR1 MNHEY, CDR2 SMNVEV (reference sequence). V was cut by 4 bases and J by 3 bases, with 10 bases left in between. CDR3 sequence: CASSSGWDNQPQHF. The DNA for the CDR3 is TGTGCCAGCAGTTCAGGGTGGGACAATCAGCCCCAGCATTTT.

V and J are TRBV15 and TRBJ2-2, with 9 nucleotides matching TRBD1. The germline V gene encodes CDR1 LNHNV and CDR2 YYDKDF (reference sequence). The CDR3 runs to 16 residues. Trimming cost V 2 bases and J 6 bases; bases outside gene matches: 7. The CDR3 DNA sequence: TGTGCCACCAGCAGATCCGGGACAGGGAGGGCCGGGGAGCTGTTTTTT. This sequence encodes CATSRSGTGRAGELFF.

The V gene is TRBV28, the J gene TRBJ1-2; D is unresolved. V dropped 7 bases and J dropped 8 bases, with 14 bases sitting between them. CDR1 is MDHEN and CDR2 is SYDVKM in the germline V gene. This CDR3 comprises 12 residues. The CDR3 DNA reads TGTGCCAGCAAAACCGGGAGGCGGGGCTACACCTTC. As protein: CASKTGRRGYTF.

This chain connects TRBV5-1 to TRBJ1-6; 10 bases align to TRBD1. Germline V gene lookup returns CDR1 SGHRS and CDR2 YFSETQ. The CDR3 covers 17 residues. After removal of 0 bases from V and 8 bases from J, the junction contained 8 bases not matched to a gene. CDR3 residues: CASSLALTGTGDSPLHF. The CDR3 nucleotides read TGCGCCAGCAGCTTGGCATTGACCGGGACAGGGGATTCACCCCTCCACTTT.

This sequence joins TRBV7-2 and TRBJ1-5, with 8 nucleotides matching TRBD1. The CDR3 has 14 residues. The V and J ends lost 3 bases and 7 bases, in that order; junction bases with no gene match: 5. The germline gives CDR1 SGHTA, CDR2 FQGNSA. The CDR3 spells CASSFGTGGQPQHF. The CDR3 nucleotides read TGTGCCAGCAGCTTTGGGACAGGTGGGCAGCCCCAGCATTTT.

Note on this clone: This sample also contains other DNA sequences that code for the same CDR3. DNA of the CDR3: TGCGCCAGCAGCCCGGGACAGGGGACAGGAAACACCATATATTTT. This translates into CASSPGQGTGNTIYF. This rearrangement joins TRBV5-1 to TRBJ1-3; 10 nucleotides agree with TRBD1. The V gene end was trimmed by 4 bases and the J gene end by 4 bases; junction bases not matched to a gene: 5. Germline CDR1 is SGHRS and CDR2 is YFSETQ. The CDR3 is 15 amino acids. The complete variable domain, with remaining parts taken from reference TRBV5-1 and TRBJ1-3, reads KAGVTQTPRYLIKTRGQQVTLSCSPISGHRSVSWYQQTPGQGLQFLFEYFSETQRNKGNFPGRFSGRQFSNSRSEMNVSTLELGDSALYLCASSPGQGTGNTIYFGEGSWLTVV.

The chain uses TRBV2 and TRBJ2-1; D uncertain. CDR1 and CDR2 from the germline V gene are SNHLY and FYNNEI. V was cut by 4 bases and J by 7 bases, with 5 bases left in between. The CDR3 runs to 11 residues. The CDR3 DNA follows: TGTGCCAGCAGTGCCCTGAATGAGCAGTTCTTC. This codes for CASSALNEQFF.

The table lists this clone with a count of one. The gene calls are TRBV18 and TRBJ2-3; 8 bases line up with TRBD2. This CDR3 is 17 amino acids long. V lost 1 base and J lost 5; bases outside the gene matches: 11. Per germline, CDR1 KGHSH and CDR2 LQKENI. CDR3 region: CASSPRFSGSGEDTQYF. The CDR3 DNA is TGTGCCAGCTCACCACGGTTCAGCGGGAGCGGGGAAGATACGCAGTATTTT.

The chain joins TRBV6-5 to TRBJ1-1, with D unresolved. The CDR3 has 14 residues. Germline V lookup: CDR1 MNHEY, CDR2 SVGAGI. V dropped 4 bases and J dropped 5 bases, with 14 bases sitting between them. CDR3 DNA: TGTGCCAGCAGTTCGGTTTCGGGTGGGACTGAAGCTTTCTTT. Protein sequence: CASSSVSGGTEAFF.

V usage is TRBV12-3 or TRBV12-4 and J usage is TRBJ1-2, with D possibly matching TRBD1 (5 bases). The CDR3 has 13 residues. The V and J ends lost 5 bases and 2 bases respectively, with 9 bases between them. The CDR3 DNA sequence: TGTGCCAGCAGTAAGGGGCAGAACTATGGCTACACCTTC. Amino acids: CASSKGQNYGYTF.

CDR3: CASSGMSEEQYF. The CDR3 nucleotides read TGTGCCAGCAGCGGAATGTCGGAGGAGCAGTACTTC. The chain combines TRBV7-9 with TRBJ2-7; D is uncertain. CDR1 and CDR2 from the germline V gene are SEHNR and FQNEAQ (reference sequence). V was cut by 5 bases and J by 7 bases, with 12 bases left in between. CDR3 length: 12 amino acids.

The CDR3 region is CASSVDIISSNQPQHF. CDR3 DNA: TGTGCCAGCAGCGTGGACATTATTTCTAGCAATCAGCCCCAGCATTTT. The rearrangement uses TRBV2 and TRBJ1-5; D might be TRBD1 (5 bases). This CDR3 is 16 amino acids long. With 6 bases removed from V and 0 bases from J, the gap between germline ends came to 15 bases. Germline lookup yields CDR1 SNHLY and CDR2 FYNNEI.

The chain has TRBV24-1 and TRBJ2-1; 9 nucleotides agree with TRBD2. Germline trimming cut 3 bases from V and 3 bases from J; bases unmatched to any gene: 20. Germline V gene sequence: CDR1 KGHDR, CDR2 SFDVKD. This CDR3 is built from 21 residues. CDR3: CATSDPRRREGPQSFYNEQFF. The DNA of the CDR3 is TGTGCCACCAGTGATCCGCGCCGGCGGGAGGGTCCACAAAGCTTCTACAATGAGCAGTTCTTC.

This chain links TRBV9 with TRBJ1-5; the D is unclear. This CDR3 is built from 15 residues. Germline assignment: CDR1 SGDLS and CDR2 YYNGEE. Trimming left V 3 bases short and J 7 bases short, with 17 bases between. As DNA, the CDR3 is TGTGCCAGCAGCGCCCCTCCCGGAGGGAAGCAGCCCCAGCATTTT. Its translation is CASSAPPGGKQPQHF. Based on the CDR3 plus reference TRBV9 and TRBJ1-5, the full variable domain is DSGVTQTPKHLITATGQRVTLRCSPRSGDLSVYWYQQSLDQGLQFLIQYYNGEERAKGNILERFSAQQFPDLHSELNLSSLELGDSALYFCASSAPPGGKQPQHFGDGTRLSIL.

This chain joins TRBV28 and TRBJ1-5, with 8 positions matching TRBD1. There are 17 residues in the CDR3. Unmatched junction bases numbered 11, after V lost 5 bases and J lost 2 bases. Germline lookup yields CDR1 MDHEN and CDR2 SYDVKM. The CDR3 region is CASSPPRQGTGNQPQHF. DNA of the CDR3: TGTGCCAGCAGTCCCCCTAGACAGGGGACGGGCAATCAGCCCCAGCATTTT. Drawing the rest from reference TRBV28 and TRBJ1-5, the complete variable domain is DVKVTQSSRYLVKRTGEKVFLECVQDMDHENMFWYRQDPGLGLRLIYFSYDVKMKEKGDIPEGYSVSREKKERFSLILESASTNQTSMYLCASSPPRQGTGNQPQHFGDGTRLSIL.

This clone appeared a single time. V usage is TRBV11-1 and J usage is TRBJ2-7, with a weak D call TRBD1 (6 bases). CDR3 length: 15 residues. Germline V gives CDR1 SGHAT, CDR2 FQDESV (reference sequence). V lost 4 bases, J lost 7 bases, and 20 bases lay in between. CDR3 in DNA: TGTGCCAGCAGCTCCCGGGGCCTTCAGGGGCCTGAGCAGTACTTC. This translates into CASSSRGLQGPEQYF.

The V call is TRBV18, the J call TRBJ1-1; the match to TRBD1 covers 7 bases. The CDR3 extends over 13 amino acids. Germline-derived CDR1 and CDR2 are KGHSH and LQKENI. With V trimmed by 6 bases and J by 1 base, 2 bases remained unmatched. For the CDR3, the DNA is TGTGCCAGCTCGGGACAGCAGAACACTGAAGCTTTCTTT. Its protein product is CASSGQQNTEAFF.